These T cell receptor beta chains were read from a single sample in a study of shared clonotypes between healthy human individuals. TCRdb's table, derived via immunoSEQ multiplex PCR, lists solely in-frame clones and lacks some. The sample lists 980,000 or so clones; over 60% were seen once. The sequenced sample was memory CD4+ T cells sorted from blood. The receptors stem from a man between 18 and 35 years old in good health. Each CDR3 is given with its conserved first and last residue. A D gene is named only where the DNA matches it firmly. Only part of the rows carry a size: once, few, many, or a class if the clone is expanded.

len: 10; v_gene: TRBV29-1; abundance: once; j_gene: TRBJ2-1; d_gene: TRBD1; CDR3nt: TGCAGCGCAGGACAGGGGTCGAGGTTCTTC; CDR3aa: CSAGQGSRFF
len: 16; v_gene: TRBV11-3; abundance: -; j_gene: TRBJ2-5; d_gene: -; CDR3nt: TGTGCCAGCAGCATGACCCCGACAGGGGAGGGAGAGACCCAGTACTTC; CDR3aa: CASSMTPTGEGETQYF
len: 13; v_gene: TRBV11-2; abundance: -; j_gene: TRBJ2-1; d_gene: -; CDR3nt: TGTGCCAGCAGCCTCTCAACTTTCAATGAGCAGTTCTTC; CDR3aa: CASSLSTFNEQFF
len: 13; v_gene: TRBV7-9; abundance: -; j_gene: TRBJ1-1; d_gene: -; CDR3nt: TGTGCCAGCAGCCGGGACGGGAACACTGAAGCTTTCTTT; CDR3aa: CASSRDGNTEAFF
len: 15; v_gene: TRBV2; abundance: -; j_gene: TRBJ2-1; d_gene: TRBD1; CDR3nt: TGTGCCAGCAGGGTCGACAGGGGCTCCTACAATGAGCAGTTCTTC; CDR3aa: CASRVDRGSYNEQFF
len: 18; v_gene: TRBV28; abundance: few; j_gene: TRBJ2-6; d_gene: -; CDR3nt: TGTGCCAGCACCTCCCAAGGAGCGGGCCTCTCTGGGGCCAACGTCCTGACTTTC; CDR3aa: CASTSQGAGLSGANVLTF
len: 14; v_gene: TRBV5-1; abundance: -; j_gene: TRBJ2-3; d_gene: -; CDR3nt: TGCGCCAGCAGCGAGGGAAGCCGCACAGATACGCAGTATTTT; CDR3aa: CASSEGSRTDTQYF
len: 15; v_gene: TRBV6-1; abundance: -; j_gene: TRBJ1-6; d_gene: -; CDR3nt: TGTGCCAGCAGTGAACCAGGGAGTGGGAATTCACCCCTCCACTTT; CDR3aa: CASSEPGSGNSPLHF
len: 14; v_gene: TRBV6-5; abundance: many; j_gene: TRBJ1-1; d_gene: TRBD1; CDR3nt: TGTGCCAGCAGTCAACAGGGGCTTGGGACTGAAGCTTTCTTT; CDR3aa: CASSQQGLGTEAFF
len: 15; v_gene: TRBV11-3; abundance: -; j_gene: TRBJ1-1; d_gene: TRBD1; CDR3nt: TGTGCCAGCAGCCTACGACAGGGATTGAACACTGAAGCTTTCTTT; CDR3aa: CASSLRQGLNTEAFF
len: 15; v_gene: TRBV6-5; abundance: -; j_gene: TRBJ2-7; d_gene: TRBD2; CDR3nt: TGTGCCAGCAGCCCCCCGGCTAGCGGGTCCTGGGAGCAGTACTTC; CDR3aa: CASSPPASGSWEQYF
len: 21; v_gene: TRBV6-1; abundance: -; j_gene: TRBJ2-4; d_gene: -; CDR3nt: TGTGCCAGCAGTGAAGCGCGGGTTGGGGCCAGTATAGATTTAGCCAAAAACATTCAGTACTTC; CDR3aa: CASSEARVGASIDLAKNIQYF
len: 16; v_gene: TRBV2; abundance: -; j_gene: TRBJ1-5; d_gene: -; CDR3nt: TGTGCCAGCAGTGTTCAGTTGGGTAATGGCAATCAGCCCCAGCATTTT; CDR3aa: CASSVQLGNGNQPQHF
len: 13; v_gene: TRBV19; abundance: once; j_gene: TRBJ2-6; d_gene: -; CDR3nt: TGTGCCAGTAGTATTTCTGGGGCCAACGTCCTGACTTTC; CDR3aa: CASSISGANVLTF
len: 13; v_gene: TRBV2; abundance: many; j_gene: TRBJ1-1; d_gene: TRBD1; CDR3nt: TGTGCCAGCAGAGGACAGGGGAACACTGAAGCTTTCTTT; CDR3aa: CASRGQGNTEAFF
len: 13; v_gene: TRBV9; abundance: few; j_gene: TRBJ1-1; d_gene: -; CDR3nt: TGTGCCAGCAGCGTAGGAACCTACACTGAAGCTTTCTTT; CDR3aa: CASSVGTYTEAFF
len: 13; v_gene: TRBV6-6; abundance: -; j_gene: TRBJ1-2; d_gene: -; CDR3nt: TGTGCCAGCAGTTCAGAACTTGCCATGGGCTACACCTTC; CDR3aa: CASSSELAMGYTF
len: 14; v_gene: TRBV21-1; abundance: -; j_gene: TRBJ2-3; d_gene: -; CDR3nt: TGTGCCAGCAGGGCGGGAGGGCCTACAGATACGCAGTATTTT; CDR3aa: CASRAGGPTDTQYF
len: 16; v_gene: TRBV7-2; abundance: -; j_gene: TRBJ2-7; d_gene: TRBD1; CDR3nt: TGTGCCAGCAGCTTAAGATCAGGGGGCTCCTCCTACGAGCAGTACTTC; CDR3aa: CASSLRSGGSSYEQYF
len: 16; v_gene: TRBV28; abundance: few; j_gene: TRBJ2-3; d_gene: TRBD2; CDR3nt: TGTGCCAGCAGTCGTGCCGGGACTAGCGGCACAGATACGCAGTATTTT; CDR3aa: CASSRAGTSGTDTQYF
len: 14; v_gene: TRBV18; abundance: once; j_gene: TRBJ1-5; d_gene: -; CDR3nt: TGTGCCAGCTCACCGCCTGGCGGGAATCAGCCCCAGCATTTT; CDR3aa: CASSPPGGNQPQHF
len: 13; v_gene: TRBV19; abundance: -; j_gene: TRBJ1-2; d_gene: -; CDR3nt: TGTGCCAGTAGTATTCCGGGGGCGCCCGGCTACACCTTC; CDR3aa: CASSIPGAPGYTF
len: 16; v_gene: TRBV5-5; abundance: -; j_gene: TRBJ2-7; d_gene: TRBD1; CDR3nt: TGTGCCAGCAGCAATACACAGGGGGGAATCACCTACGAGCAGTACTTC; CDR3aa: CASSNTQGGITYEQYF
len: 15; v_gene: TRBV6-5; abundance: -; j_gene: TRBJ2-5; d_gene: TRBD1; CDR3nt: TGTGCCAGCAGTCCGACAGGGGGGAGAGGAGAGACCCAGTACTTC; CDR3aa: CASSPTGGRGETQYF
len: 14; v_gene: TRBV11-3; abundance: few; j_gene: TRBJ1-1; d_gene: -; CDR3nt: TGTGCCAGCAGCTTAACAGGCAGGGCAACTGAAGCTTTCTTT; CDR3aa: CASSLTGRATEAFF
len: 14; v_gene: TRBV6-5; abundance: -; j_gene: TRBJ2-7; d_gene: TRBD1; CDR3nt: TGTGCCAGCAGTTACTCGAGGGGGCCCTACGAGCAGTACTTC; CDR3aa: CASSYSRGPYEQYF
len: 15; v_gene: TRBV5-1; abundance: -; j_gene: TRBJ2-2; d_gene: TRBD1; CDR3nt: TGCGCCAGCAGCACCCGGACAGGGGGCACCGGGGAGCTGTTTTTT; CDR3aa: CASSTRTGGTGELFF
len: 13; v_gene: TRBV11-2; abundance: few; j_gene: TRBJ1-4; d_gene: -; CDR3nt: TGTGCCAGCAGCTTACGGGGGAATGAAAAACTGTTTTTT; CDR3aa: CASSLRGNEKLFF
len: 12; v_gene: TRBV5-4; abundance: few; j_gene: TRBJ1-1; d_gene: -; CDR3nt: TGTGCCAGCAGCTTTCGCCTAGGCCAAGCTTTCTTT; CDR3aa: CASSFRLGQAFF
len: 13; v_gene: TRBV5-1; abundance: -; j_gene: TRBJ2-5; d_gene: -; CDR3nt: TGCGCCAGCAGCCGAGGGTACCAAGAGACCCAGTACTTC; CDR3aa: CASSRGYQETQYF
len: 14; v_gene: TRBV5-1; abundance: -; j_gene: TRBJ2-7; d_gene: -; CDR3nt: TGCGCCAGCAGCTTGGGACAGGTGTCCTACGAGCAGTACTTC; CDR3aa: CASSLGQVSYEQYF
len: 17; v_gene: TRBV5-1; abundance: few; j_gene: TRBJ1-2; d_gene: -; CDR3nt: TGCGCCAGCAGCTCGGAGGTCGGGTCCCAGGCTCACTATGGCTACACCTTC; CDR3aa: CASSSEVGSQAHYGYTF
len: 14; v_gene: TRBV7-9; abundance: -; j_gene: TRBJ2-5; d_gene: -; CDR3nt: TGTGCCAGCAGCTTAGTTTCGGGTCAAGAGACCCAGTACTTC; CDR3aa: CASSLVSGQETQYF
len: 17; v_gene: TRBV11-2; abundance: -; j_gene: TRBJ1-4; d_gene: -; CDR3nt: TGTGCCAGCAGCCGTAATCCAAACAGCGCAACTAATGAAAAACTGTTTTTT; CDR3aa: CASSRNPNSATNEKLFF
len: 11; v_gene: TRBV28; abundance: -; j_gene: TRBJ2-7; d_gene: -; CDR3nt: TGTGCCAGCGGACCCACCTACGAGCAGTACTTC; CDR3aa: CASGPTYEQYF
len: 15; v_gene: TRBV5-1; abundance: -; j_gene: TRBJ2-3; d_gene: TRBD1; CDR3nt: TGCGCCAGCAGCCGACGGACAGGGGGCGCAGATACGCAGTATTTT; CDR3aa: CASSRRTGGADTQYF
len: 16; v_gene: TRBV5-1; abundance: -; j_gene: TRBJ2-3; d_gene: TRBD1; CDR3nt: TGCGCCAGCAGCTTGGCCGGGACAGGGGTCACAGATACGCAGTATTTT; CDR3aa: CASSLAGTGVTDTQYF
len: 14; v_gene: TRBV6-5; abundance: -; j_gene: TRBJ1-3; d_gene: -; CDR3nt: TGTGCCAGCAGTTACAACGGGGGAAGAGACACCATATATTTT; CDR3aa: CASSYNGGRDTIYF
len: 14; v_gene: TRBV6-5; abundance: few; j_gene: TRBJ2-1; d_gene: -; CDR3nt: TGTGCCAGCAGTTCGCGGACGGGATCAGGTGAGCAGTTCTTC; CDR3aa: CASSSRTGSGEQFF
len: 15; v_gene: TRBV2; abundance: -; j_gene: TRBJ1-5; d_gene: -; CDR3nt: TGTGCCAGCAGCCCCGAGGGGAATAGCAATCAGCCCCAGCATTTT; CDR3aa: CASSPEGNSNQPQHF
len: 16; v_gene: TRBV19; abundance: few; j_gene: TRBJ1-5; d_gene: -; CDR3nt: TGTGCCAGTAGTATAGGAGTTAGCGAGCGCAATCAGCCCCAGCATTTT; CDR3aa: CASSIGVSERNQPQHF
len: 15; v_gene: TRBV19; abundance: few; j_gene: TRBJ1-2; d_gene: -; CDR3nt: TGTGCCAGTCAGTGGTCACGGATGGCTTCCTATGGCTACACCTTC; CDR3aa: CASQWSRMASYGYTF
len: 15; v_gene: TRBV6-1; abundance: -; j_gene: TRBJ2-1; d_gene: TRBD2; CDR3nt: TGTGCCAGCAGTGCCTCTAGCGGGGGGGCAAGTGAGCAGTTCTTC; CDR3aa: CASSASSGGASEQFF
len: 11; v_gene: TRBV28; abundance: -; j_gene: TRBJ2-3; d_gene: -; CDR3nt: TGTGCCAGCAGTTCTAGGGACACGCAGTATTTT; CDR3aa: CASSSRDTQYF
len: 18; v_gene: TRBV5-5; abundance: -; j_gene: TRBJ1-4; d_gene: -; CDR3nt: TGTGCCAGCAGCTCGGCCCCGGGGTCCGGGACAAGTAACGAAAAACTGTTTTTT; CDR3aa: CASSSAPGSGTSNEKLFF
len: 14; v_gene: TRBV6-5; abundance: -; j_gene: TRBJ2-7; d_gene: TRBD1; CDR3nt: TGTGCCAGCACCGCGCCGGGACAGGGTCGCGAGCAGTACTTC; CDR3aa: CASTAPGQGREQYF
len: 17; v_gene: TRBV5-1; abundance: -; j_gene: TRBJ2-2; d_gene: -; CDR3nt: TGCGCCAGCAGCTTGGACGTCGCCGGGGGCAACGCCGGGGAGCTGTTTTTT; CDR3aa: CASSLDVAGGNAGELFF
len: 13; v_gene: TRBV19; abundance: once; j_gene: TRBJ1-4; d_gene: -; CDR3nt: TGTGCCAGCGGAAGATACGCCAACGAAAAACTGTTTTTT; CDR3aa: CASGRYANEKLFF
len: 13; v_gene: TRBV6-1; abundance: -; j_gene: TRBJ1-1; d_gene: -; CDR3nt: TGTGCCAGCCGCTCCTCCAGGGAAACTGAAGCTTTCTTT; CDR3aa: CASRSSRETEAFF
len: 15; v_gene: TRBV7-9; abundance: -; j_gene: TRBJ1-1; d_gene: -; CDR3nt: TGTGCCAGCAGCTTAGCAGGCCCAGTGAACACTGAAGCTTTCTTT; CDR3aa: CASSLAGPVNTEAFF
len: 13; v_gene: TRBV11-2; abundance: -; j_gene: TRBJ2-7; d_gene: -; CDR3nt: TGTGCCAGCAGCTTACAGGAGAACTACGAGCAGTACTTC; CDR3aa: CASSLQENYEQYF
len: 13; v_gene: TRBV5-1; abundance: -; j_gene: TRBJ2-5; d_gene: TRBD2; CDR3nt: TGCGCCAGCAGCTTGGAGGGCGGGGGGACCCAGTACTTC; CDR3aa: CASSLEGGGTQYF
len: 12; v_gene: TRBV2; abundance: -; j_gene: TRBJ2-5; d_gene: -; CDR3nt: TGTGCCAGTGCAGGGAGGCGAGAGACCCAGTACTTC; CDR3aa: CASAGRRETQYF
len: 15; v_gene: TRBV11-2; abundance: -; j_gene: TRBJ2-7; d_gene: -; CDR3nt: TGTGCCAGCAGCCCTACGGGGGGCCCCCTCTACGAGCAGTACTTC; CDR3aa: CASSPTGGPLYEQYF
len: 13; v_gene: TRBV27; abundance: -; j_gene: TRBJ1-1; d_gene: -; CDR3nt: TGTGCCAGCAGTTCGCTCCAGGGCACTGAAGCTTTCTTT; CDR3aa: CASSSLQGTEAFF
len: 16; v_gene: TRBV7-7; abundance: -; j_gene: TRBJ2-1; d_gene: TRBD2; CDR3nt: TGTGCTAGCAGCTTAGGGACTAGCGGGGGGCAGAATGAGCAGTTCTTC; CDR3aa: CASSLGTSGGQNEQFF
len: 16; v_gene: TRBV4-1; abundance: -; j_gene: TRBJ1-4; d_gene: TRBD1; CDR3nt: TGCGCCAGCAGCCAAGGGGACAGCTTCGTTAATGAAAAACTGTTTTTT; CDR3aa: CASSQGDSFVNEKLFF
len: 14; v_gene: TRBV9; abundance: -; j_gene: TRBJ2-7; d_gene: TRBD2; CDR3nt: TGTGCCAGCAGCGTAGAAGCTAGCGGGATGCTGCAGTACTTC; CDR3aa: CASSVEASGMLQYF
len: 13; v_gene: TRBV7-9; abundance: -; j_gene: TRBJ1-5; d_gene: -; CDR3nt: TGTGCCAGCACCTTTGGCTGGGATCAGCCCCAGCATTTT; CDR3aa: CASTFGWDQPQHF